What follows is one T cell receptor beta chain and its context. The CDR3 is 15 amino acids. V dropped 2 bases and J dropped 9 bases, with 14 bases sitting between them. The germline gives CDR1 MGHRA, CDR2 YSYEKL. The record originates from a study of preoperative IRX-2 immunotherapy in early breast cancer. Produced via immunoSEQ multiplex PCR; TCRdb's table is partial and in-frame only. The data hold approximately 24,000 clones, with around nine tenths observed a single time. This sample's treatment: preoperative locoregional IRX-2 cytokine immunotherapy. V usage is TRBV4-1 and J usage is TRBJ1-6; D might be TRBD1 (5 bases). The TCR comes from a human donor with breast cancer. Sequencing used tumor tissue, obtained after IRX-2 immunotherapy. The chain's CDR3 is CASSQYEGLSSPLHF. For the CDR3, the DNA is TGCGCCAGCAGCCAATACGAGGGGCTCAGTTCACCCCTCCACTTT.